A selection of T cell receptor beta chains follows, all from one sample in a study of T cells in Graves' hyperthyroidism and ophthalmopathy. MiXCR was run by TCRdb on the multiplex PCR reads, yielding one entry per CDR3 protein. The table has fewer than 900,000 distinct CDR3 sequences, about a sixth seen once; the top ten hold under 10%. Input material: blood. These receptors originate from a man aged 18 to 35 with Graves' hyperthyroidism. The CDR3 runs from the conserved cysteine through the conserved F or W. The D gene is left open where the match is weak. Size tells how often a clone was seen (once, few, many) or the class of an expanded clone, and some rows leave it out.

TRBV20-1	TRBJ2-5	.	few	CSAGPLERRRGTQYF	TGCAGTGCTGGACCTCTAGAGCGGAGGAGGGGGACCCAGTACTTC
TRBV20-1	TRBJ2-4	.	many	CSTSDRADIQYF	.
TRBV6-1	TRBJ1-1	.	few	CASSENRVVTEAFF	TGTGCCAGCAGTGAAAACAGGGTAGTGACTGAAGCTTTCTTT
TRBV2	TRBJ1-2	.	many	CASSVTDNYGYTF	TGTGCCAGCAGCGTGACAGATAACTATGGCTACACCTTC
TRBV30	TRBJ2-3	.	many	CAWSVRRTDTQYF	TGTGCCTGGAGTGTCCGACGCACAGATACGCAGTATTTT
TRBV19	TRBJ1-1	.	.	CASSIMGRTMNTEAFF	TGTGCCAGTAGTATAATGGGCAGAACAATGAACACTGAAGCTTTCTTT
TRBV7-2	TRBJ2-4	TRBD1	.	CASSPGTGRGKNIQYF	TGTGCCAGCAGCCCGGGGACAGGTCGAGGGAAAAACATTCAGTACTTC
TRBV29-1	TRBJ2-1	.	.	CSVRGTLSYNDQFF	TGCAGCGTTAGGGGGACCCTCTCCTACAATGATCAGTTCTTC
TRBV15	TRBJ1-1	.	.	CATGRGAWDEAFF	TGTGCCACCGGCAGGGGAGCCTGGGATGAAGCTTTCTTT
TRBV28	TRBJ2-1	TRBD2	many	CASRGRRGDEQFF	TGTGCCAGCAGGGGGAGGCGGGGGGATGAGCAGTTCTTC
TRBV7-2	TRBJ2-2	TRBD2	.	CASSPQGAGRAGELFF	TGTGCCAGCAGTCCCCAGGGAGCGGGAAGGGCCGGGGAGCTGTTTTTT
TRBV12-3/TRBV12-4	TRBJ2-7	TRBD2	.	CASSRILAGEGEQYF	TGTGCCAGCAGTCGTATCCTAGCGGGAGAGGGCGAGCAGTACTTC
TRBV28	TRBJ2-2	TRBD2	many	CASLRGGNTGELFF	TGTGCCAGCCTCCGGGGGGGGAACACCGGGGAGCTGTTTTTT
TRBV18	TRBJ1-5	TRBD1	many	CASSPPGGGNQPQHF	TGTGCCAGCAGTCCTCCAGGGGGAGGCAATCAGCCCCAGCATTTT
TRBV12-5	TRBJ2-3	.	many	CASGGYTDTQYF	TGTGCTAGTGGTGGATACACAGATACGCAGTATTTT
TRBV2	TRBJ1-2	TRBD1	many	CASSGQGNYGYTF	TGTGCCAGCAGCGGACAGGGCAACTATGGCTACACCTTC
TRBV28	TRBJ2-1	.	many	CATISGRSSYNEQFF	TGTGCCACCATCTCAGGGCGAAGCTCCTACAATGAGCAGTTCTTC
TRBV4-3	TRBJ1-5	.	.	CASSQDRGGVQPQHF	TGCGCCAGCAGCCAAGATCGGGGGGGAGTACAGCCCCAGCATTTT
TRBV2	TRBJ2-7	.	few	CASSEEALSSYEQYF	TGTGCCAGCAGTGAAGAAGCCCTCAGCTCCTACGAGCAGTACTTC
TRBV20-1	TRBJ2-1	.	many	CSARDGGWDYNEQFF	TGCAGTGCTAGAGACGGAGGGTGGGACTACAATGAGCAGTTCTTC
TRBV3-1	TRBJ2-7	.	few	CASTLSRGGDEQYF	TGTGCCAGTACGCTTTCAAGGGGAGGCGACGAGCAGTACTTC
TRBV7-3	TRBJ1-2	.	many	CASSLTGSGGYGYTF	TGTGCCAGCAGCTTAACCGGATCGGGAGGCTATGGCTACACCTTC
TRBV7-3	TRBJ1-1	TRBD1	few	CASSRGQGSTEAFF	TGTGCCAGCAGCCGAGGACAGGGGAGCACTGAAGCTTTCTTT
TRBV5-8	TRBJ1-4	TRBD1	.	CASSAGQGITPTNEKLFF	TGTGCCAGCAGCGCGGGACAGGGGATCACCCCAACTAATGAAAAACTGTTTTTT
TRBV20-1	TRBJ2-7	.	many	CSARDQGPPYEQYF	TGCAGTGCTAGAGATCAGGGGCCTCCCTACGAGCAGTACTTC
TRBV30	TRBJ1-1	TRBD1	many	CAWRRWDRALEAFF	TGTGCCTGGAGACGTTGGGACAGGGCCCTTGAAGCTTTCTTT
TRBV7-8	TRBJ2-3	.	many	CASSLGQTDTQYF	TGTGCCAGCAGCTTAGGGCAGACCGATACGCAGTATTTT
TRBV5-1	TRBJ2-5	.	few	CASSLWGAETQYF	TGCGCCAGCAGCTTGTGGGGCGCGGAGACCCAGTACTTC
TRBV5-6	TRBJ2-2	.	few	CASSSSKDRSTGELFF	TGTGCCAGCAGCTCGTCGAAGGACAGAAGCACCGGGGAGCTGTTTTTT
TRBV30	TRBJ2-2	TRBD2	many	CAWTRGLAGTGELFF	TGTGCCTGGACTCGTGGACTAGCGGGAACCGGGGAGCTGTTTTTT
TRBV28	TRBJ1-5	.	many	CASSSYGSNQPQHF	TGTGCCAGCAGTTCATACGGCAGCAATCAGCCCCAGCATTTT
TRBV5-8	TRBJ1-5	.	.	CASSLAHSSNQPQHF	TGTGCCAGCAGCTTGGCACACTCTAGCAATCAGCCCCAGCATTTT
TRBV30	TRBJ2-7	.	few	CAWSITYEQYF	TGTGCCTGGAGCATTACCTACGAGCAGTACTTC
TRBV7-2	TRBJ2-5	TRBD2	few	CASSLGLAGGRGFSRETQYF	TGTGCCAGCAGCTTGGGACTAGCGGGAGGGAGGGGATTCAGTCGAGAGACCCAGTACTTC
TRBV3-1	TRBJ2-3	TRBD1	many	CASSHRQGDSTDTQYF	TGTGCCAGCAGCCATAGACAGGGGGATAGCACAGATACGCAGTATTTT